This record looks at one T cell receptor (beta chain) sequence and its context. Assay: immunoSEQ multiplex PCR; the TCRdb copy retains only in-frame clones and omits some. The repertoire has 950,000 to 1,300,000 clones, roughly 80% of them found once; the top ten carry around 1.5%. These data belong to a study of shared clonotypes between healthy human individuals. The CDR3 consists of 12 residues. The V gene's germline CDR1 is SQVTM and CDR2 ANQGSEA. The V end lost 7 bases, the J end lost 1 base, and 10 bases lay between the germline ends. The chain combines TRBV29-1 with TRBJ1-1, with D uncertain. The source material was memory CD4+ T cells sorted from blood. Noted subset: CD45RA-negative fraction. The clonotype comes from a man aged 18 to 30 in good health. CDR3 region: CSGGSGNTEAFF. CDR3 bases: TGCAGCGGCGGCTCAGGGAACACTGAAGCTTTCTTT.